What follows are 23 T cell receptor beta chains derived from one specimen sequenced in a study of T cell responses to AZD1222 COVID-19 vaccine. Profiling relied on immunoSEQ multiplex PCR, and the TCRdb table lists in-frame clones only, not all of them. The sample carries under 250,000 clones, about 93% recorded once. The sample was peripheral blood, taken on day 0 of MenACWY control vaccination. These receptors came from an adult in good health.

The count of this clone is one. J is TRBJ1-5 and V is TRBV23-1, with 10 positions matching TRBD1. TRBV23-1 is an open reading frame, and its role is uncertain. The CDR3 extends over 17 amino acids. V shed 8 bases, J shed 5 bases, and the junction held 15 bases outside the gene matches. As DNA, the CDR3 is TGCGCCAGCGTGCTCACCCCATCGGACAGGGGGGATCAGCCCCAGCATTTT. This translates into CASVLTPSDRGDQPQHF.

DNA for the CDR3: TGTGCCTCCCAGGGACTCCACGGTGAAAAACTGTTTTTT. Encoded protein: CASQGLHGEKLFF. V gene TRBV30 combines with J gene TRBJ1-4; TRBD1 is a possible D gene (5 bases). Germline V gives CDR1 GTSNPN, CDR2 SVGIG (reference sequence). The CDR3 has 13 amino acids. Between the trimmed V and J ends, which lost 7 bases and 7 bases, there was a span of 16 bases.

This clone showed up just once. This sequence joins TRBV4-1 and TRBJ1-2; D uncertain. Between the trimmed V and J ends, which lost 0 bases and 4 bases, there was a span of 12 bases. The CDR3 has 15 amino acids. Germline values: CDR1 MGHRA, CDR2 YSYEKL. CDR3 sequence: CASSQEVGEGYGYTF. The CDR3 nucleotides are TGCGCCAGCAGCCAAGAAGTCGGGGAGGGCTATGGCTACACCTTC.

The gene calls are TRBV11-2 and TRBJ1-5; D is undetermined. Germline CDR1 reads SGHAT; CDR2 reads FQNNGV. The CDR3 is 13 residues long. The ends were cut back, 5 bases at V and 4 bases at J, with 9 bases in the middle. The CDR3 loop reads CASSKDRNQPQHF. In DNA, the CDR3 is TGTGCCAGCAGCAAGGACCGGAATCAGCCCCAGCATTTT. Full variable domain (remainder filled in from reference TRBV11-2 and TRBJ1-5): EAGVAQSPRYKIIEKRQSVAFWCNPISGHATLYWYQQILGQGPKLLIQFQNNGVVDDSQLPKDRFSAERLKGVDSTLKIQPAKLEDSAVYLCASSKDRNQPQHFGDGTRLSIL.

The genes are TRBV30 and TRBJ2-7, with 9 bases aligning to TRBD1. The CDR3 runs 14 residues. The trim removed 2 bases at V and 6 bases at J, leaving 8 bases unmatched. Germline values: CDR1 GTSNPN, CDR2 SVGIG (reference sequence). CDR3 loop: CAWSRGQGLPEQYF. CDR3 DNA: TGTGCCTGGAGTCGGGGACAGGGCCTTCCCGAGCAGTACTTC.

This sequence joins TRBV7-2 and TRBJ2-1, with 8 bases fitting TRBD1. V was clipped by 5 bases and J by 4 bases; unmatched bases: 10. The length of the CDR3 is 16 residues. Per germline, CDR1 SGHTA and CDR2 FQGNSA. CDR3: CASSPRGPPLYNEQFF. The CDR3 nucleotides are TGTGCCAGCAGCCCCAGGGGGCCCCCGCTATACAATGAGCAGTTCTTC.

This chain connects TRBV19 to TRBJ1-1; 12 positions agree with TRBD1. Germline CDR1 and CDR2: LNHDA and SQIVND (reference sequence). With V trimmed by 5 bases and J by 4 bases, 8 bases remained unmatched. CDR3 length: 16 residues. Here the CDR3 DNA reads TGTGCCAGTAGTCCGGGGACAGGGGGCTTTAGCACTGAAGCTTTCTTT. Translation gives CASSPGTGGFSTEAFF.

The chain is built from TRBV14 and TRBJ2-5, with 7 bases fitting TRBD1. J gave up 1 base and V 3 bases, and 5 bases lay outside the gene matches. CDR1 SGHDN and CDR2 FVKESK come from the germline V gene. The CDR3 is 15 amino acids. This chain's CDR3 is CASSHHRDSQETQYF. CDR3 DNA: TGTGCCAGCAGCCATCATCGGGACAGCCAAGAGACCCAGTACTTC.

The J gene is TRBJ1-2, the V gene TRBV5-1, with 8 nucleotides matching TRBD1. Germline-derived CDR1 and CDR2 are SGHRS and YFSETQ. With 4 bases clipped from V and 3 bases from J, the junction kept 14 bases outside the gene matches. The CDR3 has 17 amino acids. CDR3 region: CASSSTGGRTSHYGYTF. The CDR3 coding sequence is TGCGCCAGCAGCAGTACAGGGGGACGTACATCCCACTATGGCTACACCTTC.

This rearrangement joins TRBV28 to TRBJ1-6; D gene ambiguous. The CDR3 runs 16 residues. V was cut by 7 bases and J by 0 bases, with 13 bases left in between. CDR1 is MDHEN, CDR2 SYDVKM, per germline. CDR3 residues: CASNQAGSSYNSPLHF. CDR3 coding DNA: TGTGCCAGCAACCAAGCCGGCAGCTCCTATAATTCACCCCTCCACTTT.

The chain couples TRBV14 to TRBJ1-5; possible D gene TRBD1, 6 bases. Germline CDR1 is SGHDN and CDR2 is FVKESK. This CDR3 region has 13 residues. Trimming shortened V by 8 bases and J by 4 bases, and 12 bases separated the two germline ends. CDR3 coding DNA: TGTGCCAGCGCCCGGGACATTAATCAGCCCCAGCATTTT. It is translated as CASARDINQPQHF. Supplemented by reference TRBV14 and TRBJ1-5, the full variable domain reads EAGVTQFPSHSVIEKGQTVTLRCDPISGHDNLYWYRRVMGKEIKFLLHFVKESKQDESGMPNNRFLAERTGGTYSTLKVQPAELEDSGVYFCASARDINQPQHFGDGTRLSIL.

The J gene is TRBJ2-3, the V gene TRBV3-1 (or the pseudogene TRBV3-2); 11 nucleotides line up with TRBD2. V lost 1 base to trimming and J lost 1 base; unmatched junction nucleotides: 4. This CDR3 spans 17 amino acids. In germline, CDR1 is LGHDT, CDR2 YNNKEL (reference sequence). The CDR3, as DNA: TGTGCCAGCAGCCAAGTCTCACTAGCGGGAGGCACAGATACGCAGTATTTT. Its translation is CASSQVSLAGGTDTQYF.

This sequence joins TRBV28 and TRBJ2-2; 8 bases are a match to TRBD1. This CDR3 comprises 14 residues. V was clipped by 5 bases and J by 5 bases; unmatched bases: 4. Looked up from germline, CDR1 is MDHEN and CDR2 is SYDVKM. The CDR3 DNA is TGTGCCAGCAGTCGCAGGGGGCTGACCGGGGAGCTGTTTTTT. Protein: CASSRRGLTGELFF.

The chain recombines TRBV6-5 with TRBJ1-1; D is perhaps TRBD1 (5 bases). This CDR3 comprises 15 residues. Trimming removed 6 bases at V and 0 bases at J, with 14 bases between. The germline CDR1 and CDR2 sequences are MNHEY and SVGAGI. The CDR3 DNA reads TGTGCCAGCAGGGCGGGGCTTCTAATGAACACTGAAGCTTTCTTT. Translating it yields CASRAGLLMNTEAFF.

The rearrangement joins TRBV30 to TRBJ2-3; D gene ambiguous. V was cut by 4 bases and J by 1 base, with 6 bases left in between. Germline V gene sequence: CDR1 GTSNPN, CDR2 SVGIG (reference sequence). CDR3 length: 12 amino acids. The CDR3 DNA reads TGTGCCTGGAACCGGGGCACAGATACGCAGTATTTT. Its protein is CAWNRGTDTQYF.

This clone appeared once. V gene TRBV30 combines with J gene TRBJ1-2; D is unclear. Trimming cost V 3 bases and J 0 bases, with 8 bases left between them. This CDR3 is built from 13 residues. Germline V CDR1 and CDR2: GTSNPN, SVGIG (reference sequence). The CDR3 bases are TGTGCCTGGAGCCAAGGAGCTAACTATGGCTACACCTTC. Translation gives CAWSQGANYGYTF.

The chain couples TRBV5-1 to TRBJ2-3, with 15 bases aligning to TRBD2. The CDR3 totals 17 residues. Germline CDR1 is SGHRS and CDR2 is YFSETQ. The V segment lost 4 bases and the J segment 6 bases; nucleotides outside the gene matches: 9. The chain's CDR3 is CASSGGLAGGLKDTQYF. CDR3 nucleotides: TGCGCCAGCAGCGGAGGACTAGCGGGGGGGTTGAAGGATACGCAGTATTTT.

CDR3 sequence reads: CATSRGTGKGGYTF. The DNA for the CDR3 is TGTGCCACCAGCAGAGGGACAGGGAAGGGTGGCTACACCTTC. V gene TRBV15 combines with J gene TRBJ1-2; 8 bases fit TRBD1. Per the germline V gene, CDR1 is LNHNV and CDR2 is YYDKDF (reference sequence). The V gene end was trimmed by 1 base and the J gene end by 7 bases; junction bases not matched to a gene: 5. The CDR3 runs to 14 residues.

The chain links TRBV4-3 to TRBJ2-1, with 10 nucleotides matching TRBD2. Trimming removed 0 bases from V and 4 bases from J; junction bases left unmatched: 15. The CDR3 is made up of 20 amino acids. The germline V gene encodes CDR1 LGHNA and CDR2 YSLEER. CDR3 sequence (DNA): TGCGCCAGCAGCCAAGATAAGCCGAGCGGGGGGGCCCGTGGTTACAATGAGCAGTTCTTC. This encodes CASSQDKPSGGARGYNEQFF.

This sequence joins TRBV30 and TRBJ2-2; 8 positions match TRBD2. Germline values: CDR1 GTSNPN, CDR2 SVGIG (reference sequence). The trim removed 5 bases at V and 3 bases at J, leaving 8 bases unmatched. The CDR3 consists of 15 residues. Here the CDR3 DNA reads TGTGCCTGGCGATTTAGCGGGGTTTACACCGGGGAGCTGTTTTTT. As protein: CAWRFSGVYTGELFF.

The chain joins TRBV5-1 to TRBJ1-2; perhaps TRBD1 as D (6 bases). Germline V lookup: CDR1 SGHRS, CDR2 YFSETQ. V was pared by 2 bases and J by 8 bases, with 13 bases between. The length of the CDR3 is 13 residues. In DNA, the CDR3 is TGCGCCAGCAGCTTAGGGGACACCGTCGGCTACACCTTC. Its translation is CASSLGDTVGYTF.

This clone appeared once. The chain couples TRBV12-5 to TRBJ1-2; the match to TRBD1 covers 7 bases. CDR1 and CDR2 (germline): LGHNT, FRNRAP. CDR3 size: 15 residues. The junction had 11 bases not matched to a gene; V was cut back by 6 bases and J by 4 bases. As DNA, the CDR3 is TGTGCTAGTGGCCCTGGAGAGGGGGCAGGCTATGGCTACACCTTC. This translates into CASGPGEGAGYGYTF.

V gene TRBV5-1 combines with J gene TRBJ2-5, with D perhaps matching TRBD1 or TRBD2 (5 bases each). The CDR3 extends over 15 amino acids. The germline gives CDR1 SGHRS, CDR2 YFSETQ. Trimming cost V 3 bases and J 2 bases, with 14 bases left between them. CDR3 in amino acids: CASSSGAGNQETQYF. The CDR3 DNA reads TGCGCCAGCAGCTCTGGGGCGGGCAATCAAGAGACCCAGTACTTC.